Following are 5 T cell receptor beta chains from one sample sequenced in a study of T cells in localized non-small cell lung cancer. Clones were sequenced by immunoSEQ multiplex PCR, and TCRdb holds only the in-frame ones, with some missing. The sample has about 17,000 clones; about 83% are singletons. Sample: peripheral blood, taken before any cancer treatment. The receptors were sampled from a male donor aged 60 or over with stage III lung adenocarcinoma.

The chain has TRBV7-8 and TRBJ1-1; D not certain. V was cut by 1 base and J by 11 bases, with 11 bases left in between. This CDR3 has 12 amino acids. Germline loops: CDR1 SGHVS, CDR2 FQNEAQ. CDR3 residues: CASSLGEHRAFF. CDR3 coding DNA: TGTGCCAGCAGCTTAGGGGAACATAGGGCTTTCTTT. Supplemented by reference TRBV7-8 and TRBJ1-1, the full variable domain reads GAGVSQSPRYKVAKRGQDVALRCDPISGHVSLFWYQQALGQGPEFLTYFQNEAQLDKSGLPSDRFFAERPEGSVSTLKIQRTQQEDSAVYLCASSLGEHRAFFGQGTRLTVV.

The chain employs TRBV7-8 and TRBJ1-1; 7 bases are a match to TRBD1. J lost 6 bases, V lost 5 bases, and 3 bases had no gene match. CDR1 and CDR2 (germline): SGHVS, FQNEAQ. CDR3 length: 12 amino acids. CDR3 protein: CASSTGTAEAFF. CDR3 sequence (DNA): TGTGCCAGCAGCACCGGGACAGCTGAAGCTTTCTTT.

There are a few counts of this clone. The genes are TRBV10-3 and TRBJ1-2, with TRBD1 matching 8 bases. This CDR3 is built from 12 residues. Germline V gene data show CDR1 as ENHRY and CDR2 as SYGVKD. The ends lost 3 bases at V and 6 bases at J; junction bases unmatched: 0. CDR3: CAISDRGHGYTF. The DNA of the CDR3 is TGTGCCATCAGTGACAGGGGGCATGGCTACACCTTC.

This clone was seen only a few times. This chain joins TRBV18 and TRBJ2-2; D not resolved. Trimming removed 0 bases at V and 2 bases at J, with 7 bases between. CDR1 and CDR2 from the germline V gene are KGHSH and LQKENI. The CDR3 extends over 15 amino acids. The CDR3 DNA reads as TGTGCCAGCTCACCACCGTCCCTTAACACCGGGGAGCTGTTTTTT. This gives the protein CASSPPSLNTGELFF. The full variable domain, its missing parts supplied by reference TRBV18 and TRBJ2-2, is NAGVMQNPRHLVRRRGQEARLRCSPMKGHSHVYWYRQLPEEGLKFMVYLQKENIIDESGMPKERFSAEFPKEGPSILRIQQVVRGDSAAYFCASSPPSLNTGELFFGEGSRLTVL.

The gene calls are TRBV14 and TRBJ1-4, with TRBD1 as a possible D gene (6 bases). Germline CDR1 reads SGHDN; CDR2 reads FVKESK. The CDR3 is 12 residues long. Between the trimmed V and J ends, which lost 8 bases and 3 bases, there was a span of 7 bases. CDR3 coding DNA: TGTGCCAGCCCAGGGGCTAATGAAAAACTGTTTTTT. It translates to CASPGANEKLFF.